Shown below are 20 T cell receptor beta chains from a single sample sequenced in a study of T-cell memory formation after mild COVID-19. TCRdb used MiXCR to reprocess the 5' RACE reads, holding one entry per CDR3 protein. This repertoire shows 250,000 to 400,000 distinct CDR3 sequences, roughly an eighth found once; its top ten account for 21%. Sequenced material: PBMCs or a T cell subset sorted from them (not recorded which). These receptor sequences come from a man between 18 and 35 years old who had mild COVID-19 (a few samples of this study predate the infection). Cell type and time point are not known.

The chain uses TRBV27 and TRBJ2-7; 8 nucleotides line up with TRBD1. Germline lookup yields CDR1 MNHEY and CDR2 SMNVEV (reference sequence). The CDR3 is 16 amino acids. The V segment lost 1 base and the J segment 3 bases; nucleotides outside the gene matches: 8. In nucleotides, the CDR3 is TGTGCCAGCAGTTTATTCAGCGGACAGGGCGTCTACGAGCAGTACTTC. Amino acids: CASSLFSGQGVYEQYF.

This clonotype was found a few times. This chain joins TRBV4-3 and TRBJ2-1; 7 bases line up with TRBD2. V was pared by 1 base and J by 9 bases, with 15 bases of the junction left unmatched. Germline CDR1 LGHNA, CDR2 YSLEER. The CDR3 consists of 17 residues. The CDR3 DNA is TGCGCCAGCAGCCAAGGGATTGGCGGGACTAATTTTGGTGAGCAGTTCTTC. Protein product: CASSQGIGGTNFGEQFF.

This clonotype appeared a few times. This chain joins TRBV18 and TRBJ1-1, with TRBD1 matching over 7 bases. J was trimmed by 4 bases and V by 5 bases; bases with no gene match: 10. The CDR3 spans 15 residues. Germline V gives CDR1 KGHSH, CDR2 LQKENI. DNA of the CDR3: TGTGCCAGCTCAAGCAGGGGGGGCTGGGGCACTGAAGCTTTCTTT. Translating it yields CASSSRGGWGTEAFF.

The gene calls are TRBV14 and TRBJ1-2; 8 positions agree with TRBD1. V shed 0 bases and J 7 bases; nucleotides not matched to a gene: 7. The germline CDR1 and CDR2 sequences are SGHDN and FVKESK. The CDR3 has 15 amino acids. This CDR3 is CASSQDRTGWSGYTF. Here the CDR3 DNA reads TGTGCCAGCAGCCAAGACAGGACAGGGTGGTCTGGCTACACCTTC.

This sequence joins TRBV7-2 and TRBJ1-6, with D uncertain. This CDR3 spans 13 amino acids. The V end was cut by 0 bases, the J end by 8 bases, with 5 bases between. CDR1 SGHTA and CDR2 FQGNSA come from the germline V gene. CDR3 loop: CASSLARDSPLHF. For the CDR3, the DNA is TGTGCCAGCAGCTTAGCGAGGGATTCACCCCTCCACTTT.

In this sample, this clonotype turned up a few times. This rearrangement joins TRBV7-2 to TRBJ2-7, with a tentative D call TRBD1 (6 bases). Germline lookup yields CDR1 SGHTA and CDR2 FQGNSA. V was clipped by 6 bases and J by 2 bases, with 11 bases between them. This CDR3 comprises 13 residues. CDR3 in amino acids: CASSWAGAYEQYV. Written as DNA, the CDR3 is TGTGCCAGCAGTTGGGCAGGGGCCTACGAGCAGTACGTC.

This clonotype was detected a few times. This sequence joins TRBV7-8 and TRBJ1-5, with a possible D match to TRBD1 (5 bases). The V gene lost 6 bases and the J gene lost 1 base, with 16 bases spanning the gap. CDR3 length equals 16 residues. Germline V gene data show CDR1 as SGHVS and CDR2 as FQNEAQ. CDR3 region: CASSPRGRLSNQPQHF. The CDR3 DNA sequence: TGTGCCAGCAGTCCACGGGGCCGGCTCAGCAATCAGCCCCAGCATTTT.

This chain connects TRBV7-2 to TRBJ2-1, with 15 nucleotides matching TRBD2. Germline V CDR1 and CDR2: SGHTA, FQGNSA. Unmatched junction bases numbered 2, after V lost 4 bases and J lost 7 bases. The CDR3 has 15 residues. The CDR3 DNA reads TGTGCCAGCAGCTGGGGACTAGCGGGGGGAAATGAGCAGTTCTTC. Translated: CASSWGLAGGNEQFF. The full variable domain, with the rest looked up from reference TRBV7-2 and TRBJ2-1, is GAGVSQSPSNKVTEKGKDVELRCDPISGHTALYWYRQSLGQGLEFLIYFQGNSAPDKSGLPSDRFSAERTGGSVSTLTIQRTQQEDSAVYLCASSWGLAGGNEQFFGPGTRLTVL.

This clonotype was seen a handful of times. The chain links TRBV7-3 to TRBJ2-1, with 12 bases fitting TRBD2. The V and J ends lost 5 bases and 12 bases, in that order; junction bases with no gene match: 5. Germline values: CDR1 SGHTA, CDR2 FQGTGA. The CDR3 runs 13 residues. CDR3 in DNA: TGTGCCAGCAGCCTAGGGACTAGCGGGTGGCAGTTCTTC. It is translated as CASSLGTSGWQFF. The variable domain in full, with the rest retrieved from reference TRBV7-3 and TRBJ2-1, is GAGVSQTPSNKVTEKGKYVELRCDPISGHTALYWYRQSLGQGPEFLIYFQGTGAADDSGLPNDRFFAVRPEGSVSTLKIQRTERGDSAVYLCASSLGTSGWQFFGPGTRLTVL.

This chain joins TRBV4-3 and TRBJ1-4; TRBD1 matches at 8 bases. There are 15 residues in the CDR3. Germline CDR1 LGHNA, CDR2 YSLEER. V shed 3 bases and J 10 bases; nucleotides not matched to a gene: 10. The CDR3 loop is CASSQDDRGLGKLFF. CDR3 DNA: TGCGCCAGCAGCCAGGACGACAGGGGACTAGGAAAACTGTTTTTT.

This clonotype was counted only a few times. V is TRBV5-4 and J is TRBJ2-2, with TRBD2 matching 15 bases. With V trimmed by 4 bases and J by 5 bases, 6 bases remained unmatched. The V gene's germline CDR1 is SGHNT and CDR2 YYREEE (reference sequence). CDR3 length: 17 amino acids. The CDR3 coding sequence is TGTGCCAGCAGCCAAGGACTAGCGGGGGGGCCTACCGGGGAGCTGTTTTTT. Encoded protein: CASSQGLAGGPTGELFF. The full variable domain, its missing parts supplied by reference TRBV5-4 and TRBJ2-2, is ETGVTQSPTHLIKTRGQQVTLRCSSQSGHNTVSWYQQALGQGPQFIFQYYREEENGRGNFPPRFSGLQFPNYSSELNVNALELDDSALYLCASSQGLAGGPTGELFFGEGSRLTVL.

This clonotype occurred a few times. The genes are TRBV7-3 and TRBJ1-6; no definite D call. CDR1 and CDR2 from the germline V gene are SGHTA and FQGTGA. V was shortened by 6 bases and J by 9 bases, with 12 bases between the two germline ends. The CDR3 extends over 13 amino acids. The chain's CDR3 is CASSFDPSSPLHF. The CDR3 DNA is TGTGCCAGCAGTTTCGACCCCAGTTCACCCCTCCACTTT.

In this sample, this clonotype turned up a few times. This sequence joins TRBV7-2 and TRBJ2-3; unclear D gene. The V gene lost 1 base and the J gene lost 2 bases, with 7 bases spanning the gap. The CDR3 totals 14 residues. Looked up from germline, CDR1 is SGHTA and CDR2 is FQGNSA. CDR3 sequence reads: CASSLEATTDTQYF. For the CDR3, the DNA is TGTGCCAGCAGCTTAGAGGCTACCACAGATACGCAGTATTTT.

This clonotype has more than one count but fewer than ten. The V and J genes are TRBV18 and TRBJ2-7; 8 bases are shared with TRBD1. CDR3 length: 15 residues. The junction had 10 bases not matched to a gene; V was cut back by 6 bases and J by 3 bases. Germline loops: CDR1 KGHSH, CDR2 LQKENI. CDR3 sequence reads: CASSVGQGNVYEQYV. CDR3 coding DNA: TGTGCCAGCTCGGTCGGACAGGGAAATGTCTACGAGCAGTACGTC.

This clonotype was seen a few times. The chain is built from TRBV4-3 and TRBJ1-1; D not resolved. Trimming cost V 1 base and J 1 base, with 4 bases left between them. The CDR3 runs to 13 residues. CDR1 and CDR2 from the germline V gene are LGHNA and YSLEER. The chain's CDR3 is CASSQGSNTEAFF. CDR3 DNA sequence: TGCGCCAGCAGCCAAGGGTCGAACACTGAAGCTTTCTTT.

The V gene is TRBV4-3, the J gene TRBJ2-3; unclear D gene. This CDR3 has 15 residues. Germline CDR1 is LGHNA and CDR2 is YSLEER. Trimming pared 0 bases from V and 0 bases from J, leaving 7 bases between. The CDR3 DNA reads TGCGCCAGCAGCCAAGATTCTCCTAGCACAGATACGCAGTATTTT. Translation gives CASSQDSPSTDTQYF.

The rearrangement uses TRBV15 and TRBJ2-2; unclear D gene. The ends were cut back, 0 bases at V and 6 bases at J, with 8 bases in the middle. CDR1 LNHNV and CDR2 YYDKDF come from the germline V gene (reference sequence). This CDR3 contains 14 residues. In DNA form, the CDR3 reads TGTGCCACCAGCAGAGATCGGACGGCCGGGGAGCTGTTTTTT. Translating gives CATSRDRTAGELFF.

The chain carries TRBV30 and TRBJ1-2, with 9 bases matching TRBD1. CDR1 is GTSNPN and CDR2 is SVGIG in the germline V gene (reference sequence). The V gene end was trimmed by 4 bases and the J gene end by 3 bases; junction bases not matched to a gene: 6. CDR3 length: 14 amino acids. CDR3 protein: CAWMGQGFDYGYTF. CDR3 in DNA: TGTGCCTGGATGGGACAGGGTTTCGACTATGGCTACACCTTC. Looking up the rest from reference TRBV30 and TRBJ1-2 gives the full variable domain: SQTIHQWPATLVQPVGSPLSLECTVEGTSNPNLYWYRQAAGRGLQLLFYSVGIGQISSEVPQNLSASRPQDRQFILSSKKLLLSDSGFYLCAWMGQGFDYGYTFGSGTRLTVV.

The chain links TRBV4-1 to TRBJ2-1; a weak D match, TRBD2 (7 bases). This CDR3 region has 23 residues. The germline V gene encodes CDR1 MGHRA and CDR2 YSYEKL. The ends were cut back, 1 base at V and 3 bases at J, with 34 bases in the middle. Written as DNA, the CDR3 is TGCGCCAGCAGCCAAGGCAGACTGGGGGGGGGCCGAAGAAATCGATCCCACTACAATGAGCAGTTCTTC. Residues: CASSQGRLGGGRRNRSHYNEQFF.

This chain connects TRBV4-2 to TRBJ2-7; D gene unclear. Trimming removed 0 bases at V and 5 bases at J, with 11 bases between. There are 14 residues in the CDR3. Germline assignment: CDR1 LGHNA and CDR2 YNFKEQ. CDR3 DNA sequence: TGTGCCAGCAGCCAAGATCTGGGTATGGACGAGCAGTACGTC. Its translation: CASSQDLGMDEQYV.